This entry lists 21 T cell receptor beta chains sequenced from one sample in a study of identical twins. TCRdb ran MiXCR on the 5' RACE reads and lists one entry per CDR3 protein. This table has around 570,000 distinct CDR3 sequences, just under 10% appearing once. The same data also contributed to another study, on yellow fever vaccine responses in identical twins.

The sequenced sample was PBMCs. The receptors shown here come from a woman younger than 30 in good health.

The gene calls are TRBV6-1 and TRBJ1-1, with TRBD1 matching 10 bases. V dropped 8 bases and J dropped 4; count of bases not matched to a gene: 4. This CDR3 contains 13 residues. Germline V CDR1 and CDR2: MNHNS, SASEGT. The CDR3 DNA reads as TGTGCCAGCCGCGGGACAGGGGTCACTGAAGCTTTCTTT. Protein: CASRGTGVTEAFF.

Ten or more counts support this clonotype. V and J are TRBV12-3 or TRBV12-4 and TRBJ2-1; 7 bases line up with TRBD1. The CDR3 has 15 residues. The junction had 5 bases not matched to a gene; V was cut back by 3 bases and J by 3 bases. This CDR3 is CASSFGDSYYNEQFF. DNA for the CDR3: TGTGCCAGCAGTTTTGGGGACAGCTACTACAATGAGCAGTTCTTC.

The J gene is TRBJ2-5, the V gene TRBV19, with D possibly being TRBD1 (6 bases). The V end was cut by 3 bases, the J end by 5 bases, with 16 bases between. CDR3 length: 15 amino acids. Germline V gives CDR1 LNHDA, CDR2 SQIVND (reference sequence). The CDR3 nucleotides read TGTGCCAGTAGTATGTTTACAGGGATAATGGAGACCCAGTACTTC. Protein sequence: CASSMFTGIMETQYF.

The chain carries TRBV10-3 and TRBJ2-2, with TRBD2 matching 10 bases. Germline lookup yields CDR1 ENHRY and CDR2 SYGVKD. The CDR3 contains 16 residues. Unmatched junction bases numbered 4, after V lost 4 bases and J lost 2 bases. The CDR3 bases are TGTGCCATCAGTGCCCTAGCGGGAGCCAACACCGGGGAGCTGTTTTTT. Translated: CAISALAGANTGELFF.

V and J are TRBV7-9 and TRBJ2-3; D unclear. The CDR3 runs to 14 residues. Germline V gene lookup returns CDR1 SEHNR and CDR2 FQNEAQ (reference sequence). V was trimmed by 1 base and J by 6 bases, leaving 11 bases between them. The CDR3 DNA reads TGTGCCAGCAGCTTAGATCAAGCGACGGATACGCAGTATTTT. This gives the protein CASSLDQATDTQYF.

This chain links TRBV5-4 with TRBJ2-3, with 11 bases lining up with TRBD2. V was clipped by 0 bases and J by 0 bases; unmatched bases: 12. This CDR3 is 20 amino acids long. Germline V lookup: CDR1 SGHNT, CDR2 YYREEE (reference sequence). In DNA, the CDR3 is TGTGCCAGCAGCTTGGTCTTTCTAGCGGGGGGACCTCATAGCACAGATACGCAGTATTTT. Its protein is CASSLVFLAGGPHSTDTQYF.

This sequence joins TRBV25-1 and TRBJ2-3, with D unclear. This CDR3 has 13 amino acids. Germline V gene data show CDR1 as MGHDK and CDR2 as SYGVNS. Trimming removed 4 bases from V and 2 bases from J, with 7 bases in between. As DNA, the CDR3 is TGTGCCAGCAGTGGCGGCAACACAGATACGCAGTATTTT. This sequence encodes CASSGGNTDTQYF. Looking up the rest from reference TRBV25-1 and TRBJ2-3 gives the full variable domain: EADIYQTPRYLVIGTGKKITLECSQTMGHDKMYWYQQDPGMELHLIHYSYGVNSTEKGDLSSESTVSRIRTEHFPLTLESARPSHTSQYLCASSGGNTDTQYFGPGTRLTVL.

A few counts support this clonotype. The rearrangement joins TRBV20-1 to TRBJ2-7, with a possible D match to TRBD1 (6 bases). The V and J ends lost 4 bases and 0 bases respectively, with 16 bases between them. The CDR3 is made up of 15 amino acids. Germline assignment: CDR1 DFQATT and CDR2 SNEGSKA (reference sequence). Here the CDR3 DNA reads TGCAGTGCTATACCCACCGGGACAACCTCCTACGAGCAGTACTTC. This encodes CSAIPTGTTSYEQYF.

A few counts support this clonotype. The rearrangement joins TRBV15 to TRBJ1-2; no definite D call. V gave up 1 base and J gave up 0 bases, with 9 bases separating them. The CDR3 runs to 15 residues. CDR1 is LNHNV and CDR2 is YYDKDF in the germline V gene (reference sequence). In DNA form, the CDR3 reads TGTGCCACCAGCAGAGTTGATAGGTCTAACTATGGCTACACCTTC. Encoded protein: CATSRVDRSNYGYTF.

The rearrangement uses TRBV29-1 and TRBJ1-3; TRBD1 agrees at 7 bases. V trimming: 7 bases; J trimming: 3 bases; junction bases outside the gene matches: 6. There are 13 residues in the CDR3. Germline CDR1 reads SQVTM; CDR2 reads ANQGSEA. The CDR3, as DNA: TGCAGCGCATCAACAGGGGTTGGAAACACCATATATTTT. Its translation is CSASTGVGNTIYF.

This clonotype was counted ten times or more. V is TRBV12-3 or TRBV12-4 and J is TRBJ1-2; D is undetermined. Trimming removed 3 bases at V and 7 bases at J, with 9 bases between. The CDR3 consists of 12 residues. In DNA, the CDR3 is TGTGCCAGCAGTTTCCGGGGTGGTGGCTACACCTTC. Its translation: CASSFRGGGYTF.

This clonotype was recorded many times. This chain joins TRBV18 and TRBJ2-7; 7 positions match TRBD2. J lost 5 bases, V lost 2 bases, and 9 bases had no gene match. CDR1 KGHSH and CDR2 LQKENI come from the germline V gene. The CDR3 consists of 15 residues. CDR3 nucleotides: TGTGCCAGCTCACCAGGGCTAGCGGTTCAGAACGAGCAGTACTTC. This sequence encodes CASSPGLAVQNEQYF.

This clonotype has ten or more counts. The rearrangement links TRBV29-1 to TRBJ1-1; possibly TRBD1 for D (6 bases). The CDR3 covers 11 residues. The germline gives CDR1 SQVTM, CDR2 ANQGSEA. V was clipped by 8 bases and J by 5 bases, with 12 bases between them. The CDR3 loop reads CSTQGYTEAFF. The CDR3 DNA sequence: TGCAGCACACAGGGTTATACTGAAGCTTTCTTT.

This clonotype was seen at least ten times. J is TRBJ2-1 and V is TRBV28, with no clear D. CDR3 size: 12 residues. The germline V and J ends were trimmed by 9 bases and 9 bases, with 15 bases remaining between them. CDR1 is MDHEN, CDR2 SYDVKM, per germline. In DNA form, the CDR3 reads TGTGCCAGTGGCACCGCATGGGGTGAGCAGTTCTTC. Its protein product is CASGTAWGEQFF.

J is TRBJ2-2 and V is TRBV29-1; D unclear. The CDR3 extends over 12 amino acids. Germline V CDR1 and CDR2: SQVTM, ANQGSEA. Trimming stripped 0 bases from V and 6 bases from J, with 5 bases between. The CDR3 reads CSVEESPGELFF. Written as DNA, the CDR3 is TGCAGCGTTGAAGAAAGTCCCGGGGAGCTGTTTTTT.

V gene TRBV7-2 combines with J gene TRBJ2-5; D is unclear. CDR1 and CDR2 from the germline V gene are SGHTA and FQGNSA. Trimming took 2 bases from V and 2 from J, leaving 12 bases between them. CDR3 size: 15 residues. CDR3 loop: CASSLNTDTQETQYF. CDR3 nucleotides: TGTGCCAGCAGCTTAAATACAGACACTCAAGAGACCCAGTACTTC.

This chain connects TRBV28 to TRBJ2-1; TRBD2 aligns across 8 bases. Germline loops: CDR1 MDHEN, CDR2 SYDVKM. Trimming took 6 bases from V and 4 from J; bases not matched to a gene: 5. The CDR3 covers 14 residues. In DNA, the CDR3 is TGTGCCAGCAGAGAGCGGGAGATGTACAATGAGCAGTTCTTC. Its protein product is CASREREMYNEQFF.

This clonotype was observed a few times. This rearrangement joins TRBV5-1 to TRBJ1-5; D might be TRBD1 (6 bases). In germline, CDR1 is SGHRS, CDR2 YFSETQ. The CDR3 extends over 14 amino acids. V shed 5 bases and J shed 3 bases, with 12 bases lying between them. The chain's CDR3 is CASSPGTNNQPQHF. CDR3 in DNA: TGCGCCAGCAGTCCCGGGACAAACAATCAGCCCCAGCATTTT.

This clonotype was counted only a few times. The chain joins TRBV11-2 to TRBJ2-5, with D possibly called TRBD1 or TRBD2 (5 bases each). The CDR3 sequence is 15 residues long. Germline CDR1 and CDR2: SGHAT and FQNNGV. Between the trimmed V and J ends, which lost 6 bases and 1 base, there was a span of 15 bases. CDR3 amino acids: CASSRFGAPQETQYF. Here the CDR3 DNA reads TGTGCCAGCAGTCGGTTCGGGGCCCCCCAAGAGACCCAGTACTTC.

V and J are TRBV15 and TRBJ2-5, with 7 bases matching TRBD1. The CDR3 is 20 amino acids. The V gene's germline CDR1 is LNHNV and CDR2 YYDKDF (reference sequence). The J segment lost 1 base and the V segment lost 3 bases, leaving 20 bases of the junction unmatched. CDR3 nucleotide sequence: TGTGCCACCAGCAGGAGGGACAGCCCAAAGTTCTACGGGCCCCAAGAGACCCAGTACTTC. Its translation is CATSRRDSPKFYGPQETQYF.

This clonotype was detected a few times. The rearrangement joins TRBV5-1 to TRBJ2-3; no clear D. Germline loops: CDR1 SGHRS, CDR2 YFSETQ. Trimming removed 1 base at V and 6 bases at J, with 9 bases between. There are 13 residues in the CDR3. CDR3 coding DNA: TGCGCCAGCAGCTTGCCCTCGGTGGATACGCAGTATTTT. The encoded protein is CASSLPSVDTQYF.